A single sample gave rise to the 12 T cell receptor beta chains below, sequenced in a study of spatial heterogeneity in lung cancer. Specified time point: sample taken at primary tumor resection. Unsorted samples of tumor, nontumor lung or frozen PBMC had their whole RNA sequenced. TCRdb used MiXCR to reprocess the 5' RACE reads, holding one entry per CDR3 protein. The repertoire has under 15,000 distinct CDR3 sequences, about 3.8% of them found once; the top ten carry around 43%. The starting material was PBMCs, obtained at surgery. These receptors all stem from a male donor with early-stage non-small cell lung cancer.

This clonotype was picked up many times. Because the library targeted alpha chains, this beta chain is an off-target read whose size means little. The rearrangement links TRBV28 to TRBJ2-1; perhaps TRBD2 as D (6 bases). V was trimmed by 8 bases and J by 0 bases, leaving 23 bases between them. CDR1 and CDR2 (germline): MDHEN, SYDVKM. This CDR3 region has 18 residues. CDR3 coding DNA: TGTGCCAGCCTCGCCGATTACGGGAGTACGAGCTCCTACAATGAGCAGTTCTTC. Translating it yields CASLADYGSTSSYNEQFF. The complete variable domain, with remaining parts taken from reference TRBV28 and TRBJ2-1, reads DVKVTQSSRYLVKRTGEKVFLECVQDMDHENMFWYRQDPGLGLRLIYFSYDVKMKEKGDIPEGYSVSREKKERFSLILESASTNQTSMYLCASLADYGSTSSYNEQFFGPGTRLTVL.

This clonotype was detected many times. This beta chain is a stray read from a library made for alpha chains; its abundance is not meaningful. The chain couples TRBV23-1 to TRBJ2-5, with 10 bases aligning to TRBD2. TRBV23-1 is marked as an open reading frame, function uncertain. The CDR3 consists of 21 residues. V trimming: 0 bases; J trimming: 6 bases; junction bases outside the gene matches: 22. CDR3 nucleotide sequence: TGCGCCAGCAGTCAATCCCCCCAGGGAAATAGAAGCGGGAGGGCCTTTCAGACCCAGTACTTC. Translated, it gives CASSQSPQGNRSGRAFQTQYF.

Ten or more counts support this clonotype. The size of this beta chain means little, since it is a stray read in a library made for alpha chains. The V and J genes are TRBV5-1 and TRBJ1-1; TRBD1 might be the D (5 bases). This CDR3 is built from 15 residues. CDR1 SGHRS and CDR2 YFSETQ come from the germline V gene. Trimming removed 1 base from V and 1 base from J, with 11 bases in between. CDR3 region: CASSLYQGGNTEAFF. The CDR3 nucleotides are TGCGCCAGCAGCTTGTATCAGGGAGGGAACACTGAAGCTTTCTTT.

The sample holds many counts of this clonotype. A library prepared for alpha chains yielded this beta chain as an off-target read; its size is of little meaning. CDR3 sequence reads: CASSGLETSGRRTYEQYF. For the CDR3, the DNA is TGTGCCAGCAGCGGTTTGGAGACTAGCGGGAGGAGGACCTACGAGCAGTACTTC. The rearrangement joins TRBV6-2 or TRBV6-3 to TRBJ2-7, with 13 bases lining up with TRBD2. The germline CDR1 and CDR2 sequences are MNHEY and SVGEGT. This CDR3 has 18 amino acids. V dropped 6 bases and J dropped 2; count of bases not matched to a gene: 13.

The sample holds many counts of this clonotype. With the library built for alpha chains, this beta chain is off target and its frequency is not meaningful. J is TRBJ2-5 and V is TRBV11-2, with 9 bases aligning to TRBD2. The V gene's germline CDR1 is SGHAT and CDR2 FQNNGV. The CDR3 covers 13 residues. The ends lost 8 bases at V and 4 bases at J; junction bases unmatched: 5. In DNA form, the CDR3 reads TGTGCCAGCGGCGGGGGGGCAGGAGAGACCCAGTACTTC. This gives the protein CASGGGAGETQYF. Drawing the rest from reference TRBV11-2 and TRBJ2-5, the complete variable domain is EAGVAQSPRYKIIEKRQSVAFWCNPISGHATLYWYQQILGQGPKLLIQFQNNGVVDDSQLPKDRFSAERLKGVDSTLKIQPAKLEDSAVYLCASGGGAGETQYFGPGTRLLVL.

This clonotype came up a few times. The library was built for alpha chains, so this beta chain is an off-target read and its size means little. This sequence joins TRBV9 and TRBJ2-3, with TRBD2 identical over 14 bases. The CDR3 length is 16 residues. The germline gives CDR1 SGDLS, CDR2 YYNGEE. V lost 4 bases to trimming and J lost 6 bases; unmatched junction nucleotides: 7. This CDR3 reads CASSYRLAGGSDTQYF. As DNA, the CDR3 is TGTGCCAGCAGCTATCGACTAGCGGGAGGGTCTGATACGCAGTATTTT.

This clonotype is labeled as medium-sized. The library was built for alpha chains, so this beta chain is an off-target read and its size means little. This rearrangement joins TRBV29-1 to TRBJ2-3; 8 nucleotides align to TRBD2. Germline V lookup: CDR1 SQVTM, CDR2 ANQGSEA. The junction had 9 bases not matched to a gene; V was cut back by 8 bases and J by 5 bases. The CDR3 sequence is 13 residues long. CDR3 DNA sequence: TGCAGCACAAGGACTAGCCTTGGAGATACGCAGTATTTT. It specifies CSTRTSLGDTQYF.

This clonotype was seen more than once but under ten times. This beta chain is off target for a library built for alpha chains, so its abundance means little. This chain uses TRBV20-1 with TRBJ2-1, with 8 bases aligning to TRBD2. Trimming at V came to 3 bases and at J to 8 bases, leaving 9 bases not matched to a gene. CDR1 and CDR2 (germline): DFQATT, SNEGSKA (reference sequence). CDR3 size: 14 residues. Written as DNA, the CDR3 is TGCAGTGCTAGTCAAGCGGGAGTGGACGATGAGCAGTTCTTC. This translates into CSASQAGVDDEQFF.

Many counts were recorded for this clonotype. This beta chain is an unintended read in a library built for alpha chains; its size means little. The V gene is TRBV11-2, the J gene TRBJ1-6; D possibly corresponds to TRBD1 (6 bases). V was pared by 1 base and J by 3 bases, with 10 bases between. Germline-derived CDR1 and CDR2 are SGHAT and FQNNGV. The CDR3 consists of 16 residues. CDR3 sequence: CASSLGDTGYNSPLHF. The CDR3 bases are TGTGCCAGCAGCTTAGGGGACACCGGCTATAATTCACCCCTCCACTTT.

In its sample, this clonotype was seen many times. In a library made to pick up alpha chains, this beta chain is a stray read with a size that means little. The chain employs TRBV5-1 and TRBJ2-3; D ambiguous. The V gene lost 0 bases and the J gene lost 1 base, with 9 bases spanning the gap. This CDR3 spans 15 amino acids. Per the germline V gene, CDR1 is SGHRS and CDR2 is YFSETQ. Written as DNA, the CDR3 is TGCGCCAGCAGCTTGGGGGTGGCTCGCACAGATACGCAGTATTTT. This codes for CASSLGVARTDTQYF.

This clonotype has ten or more counts. As an off-target read in a library built for alpha chains, this beta chain has a frequency of little significance. The rearrangement uses TRBV20-1 and TRBJ1-2; tentative D call: TRBD1 (6 bases). The V gene's germline CDR1 is DFQATT and CDR2 SNEGSKA (reference sequence). The CDR3 is made up of 12 amino acids. The germline V and J ends were trimmed by 5 bases and 7 bases, with 14 bases remaining between them. The chain's CDR3 is CSAPQGVIGYTF. The CDR3 DNA follows: TGCAGTGCTCCACAGGGCGTGATTGGCTACACCTTC.

This clonotype was counted at least ten times. The size of this beta chain means little, since it is a stray read in a library made for alpha chains. The chain recombines TRBV7-9 with TRBJ2-1, with 11 bases that match TRBD2. This CDR3 is built from 19 residues. Unmatched junction bases numbered 15, after V lost 5 bases and J lost 3 bases. The germline V gene has CDR1 SEHNR and CDR2 FQNEAQ (reference sequence). CDR3 protein: CASSPRVRTSGSFYNEQFF. Here the CDR3 DNA reads TGTGCCAGCAGCCCTCGCGTGCGAACTAGCGGGAGCTTCTACAATGAGCAGTTCTTC.